The 3 T cell receptor beta chains in this list originate from one sample, sequenced in a study of control samples from healthy donors and cancer patients. Produced via immunoSEQ multiplex PCR; TCRdb's table is partial and in-frame only. The top ten clones hold 1.7% of a sample with about 120,000 clones, about 92% of them seen once. Sequenced input: PBMCs. All receptors come from a man aged 50-60 years with head and neck cancer.

In its sample, this clone was seen once. The chain couples TRBV5-1 to TRBJ2-7; 12 positions agree with TRBD2. The CDR3 is made up of 15 amino acids. Germline loops: CDR1 SGHRS, CDR2 YFSETQ. The V and J ends lost 2 bases and 7 bases, in that order; junction bases with no gene match: 7. CDR3 sequence (DNA): TGCGCCAGCAGCTTACGACTAGCGGGGGTGAGAGAGCAGTACTTC. Amino acids: CASSLRLAGVREQYF.

This chain links TRBV27 with TRBJ1-1; D is ambiguous. Trimming cost V 8 bases and J 3 bases, with 13 bases left between them. The germline CDR1 and CDR2 sequences are MNHEY and SMNVEV (reference sequence). The CDR3 runs to 13 residues. CDR3 protein: CASRLRGDTEAFF. The CDR3 nucleotides read TGTGCCAGCCGCCTTCGAGGAGACACTGAAGCTTTCTTT.

Here the CDR3 reads CASSERAVRDTQYF. For the CDR3, the DNA is TGTGCCAGCAGTGAAAGGGCAGTTAGAGATACGCAGTATTTT. The chain is built from TRBV6-1 and TRBJ2-3; D gene uncertain. The V end was cut by 2 bases, the J end by 5 bases, with 11 bases between. Per germline, CDR1 MNHNS and CDR2 SASEGT. The CDR3 contains 14 residues.